The table lists the clone carrying this T cell receptor beta chain with a few counts. The target antigen is unknown. V was pared by 0 bases and J by 1 base, with 9 bases between. CDR1 is MGHRA, CDR2 YSYEKL, per germline. The CDR3 has 15 amino acids. This sample was included in a study of T cell responses to AZD1222 COVID-19 vaccine. The table came from immunoSEQ multiplex PCR; TCRdb's copy has only in-frame clones and leaves some out. The repertoire includes roughly 200,000 clones, 88% of them detected once, and roughly 7.7% sits in the top ten. General study findings and limits: Distributed over spike, vaccine-associated CD4 TCRs predominated at 160-218 and 743-854.

The sequence was collected from an adult in good health. Material: peripheral blood, obtained on day 0 of AZD1222 vaccination. This chain connects TRBV4-1 to TRBJ1-1, with D hard to call. CDR3 in DNA: TGCGCCAGCAGCCAAGAGCCCCCCGGGAACACTGAAGCTTTCTTT. Translating gives CASSQEPPGNTEAFF.